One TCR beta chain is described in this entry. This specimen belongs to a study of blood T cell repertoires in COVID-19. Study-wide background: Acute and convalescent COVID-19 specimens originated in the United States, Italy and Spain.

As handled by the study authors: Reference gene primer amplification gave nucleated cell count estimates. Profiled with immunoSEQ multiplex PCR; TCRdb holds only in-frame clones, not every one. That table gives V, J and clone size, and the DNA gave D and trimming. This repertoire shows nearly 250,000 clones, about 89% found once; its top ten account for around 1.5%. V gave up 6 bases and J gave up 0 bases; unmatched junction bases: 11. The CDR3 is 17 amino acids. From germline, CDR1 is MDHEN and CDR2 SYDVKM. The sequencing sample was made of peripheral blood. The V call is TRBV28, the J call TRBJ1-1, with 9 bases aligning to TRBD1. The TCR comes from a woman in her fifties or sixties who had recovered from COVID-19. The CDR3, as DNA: TGTGCCAGCAGACGAACCGGGACAGGGTTTTTGAACACTGAAGCTTTCTTT. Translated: CASRRTGTGFLNTEAFF. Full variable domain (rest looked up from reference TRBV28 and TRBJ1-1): DVKVTQSSRYLVKRTGEKVFLECVQDMDHENMFWYRQDPGLGLRLIYFSYDVKMKEKGDIPEGYSVSREKKERFSLILESASTNQTSMYLCASRRTGTGFLNTEAFFGQGTRLTVV.